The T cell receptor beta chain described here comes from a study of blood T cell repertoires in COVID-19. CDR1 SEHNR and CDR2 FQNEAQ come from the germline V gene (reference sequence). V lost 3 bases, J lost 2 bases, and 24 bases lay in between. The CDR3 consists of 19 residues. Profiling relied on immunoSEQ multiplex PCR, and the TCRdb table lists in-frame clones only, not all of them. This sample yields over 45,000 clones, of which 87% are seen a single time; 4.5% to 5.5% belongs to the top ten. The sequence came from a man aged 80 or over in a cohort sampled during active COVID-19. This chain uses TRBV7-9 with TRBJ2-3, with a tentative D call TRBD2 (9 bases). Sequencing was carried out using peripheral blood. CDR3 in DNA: TGTGCCAGCAGCTTCTACAGGGGGAGTAGCGGGGGACCCACAGATACGCAGTATTTT. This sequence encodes CASSFYRGSSGGPTDTQYF. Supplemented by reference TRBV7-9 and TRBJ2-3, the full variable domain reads DTGVSQNPRHKITKRGQNVTFRCDPISEHNRLYWYRQTLGQGPEFLTYFQNEAQLEKSRLLSDRFSAERPKGSFSTLEIQRTEQGDSAMYLCASSFYRGSSGGPTDTQYFGPGTRLTVL.